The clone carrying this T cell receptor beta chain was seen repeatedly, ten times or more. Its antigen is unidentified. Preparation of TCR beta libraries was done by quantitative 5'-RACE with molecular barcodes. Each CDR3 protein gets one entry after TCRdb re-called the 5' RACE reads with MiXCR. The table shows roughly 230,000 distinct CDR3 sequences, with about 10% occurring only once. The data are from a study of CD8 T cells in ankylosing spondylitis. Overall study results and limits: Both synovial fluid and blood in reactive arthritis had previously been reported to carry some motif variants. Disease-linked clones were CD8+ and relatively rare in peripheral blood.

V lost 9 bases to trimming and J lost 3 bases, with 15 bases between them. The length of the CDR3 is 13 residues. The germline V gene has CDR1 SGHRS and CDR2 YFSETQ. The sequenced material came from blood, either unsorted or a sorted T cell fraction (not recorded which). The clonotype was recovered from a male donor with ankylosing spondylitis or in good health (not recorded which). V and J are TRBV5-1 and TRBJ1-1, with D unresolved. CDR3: CATDRARDTEAFF. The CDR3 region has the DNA TGCGCCACCGATAGGGCCCGGGACACTGAAGCTTTCTTT.